A single sample is the source of the 2 T cell receptor beta chains below, sequenced in a study of blood T cell repertoires in COVID-19. Some clones are missing from TCRdb's copy, which holds only in-frame ones; the method was immunoSEQ multiplex PCR. The sample carries tens of thousands of clones, approximately 90% recorded once. Sequenced sample: peripheral blood. These receptor sequences come from a man aged 65 to 79 with active or convalescent COVID-19.

The chain is built from TRBV5-4 and TRBJ1-2; 9 nucleotides align to TRBD1. Germline CDR1 reads SGHNT; CDR2 reads YYREEE (reference sequence). The CDR3 has 15 residues. After removal of 4 bases from V and 8 bases from J, the junction contained 12 bases not matched to a gene. DNA of the CDR3: TGTGCCAGCAGCCCGGGACCGACAGGGGGTTGGGGCTACACCTTC. The encoded protein is CASSPGPTGGWGYTF.

This chain connects TRBV7-6 to TRBJ1-6, with no clear D. Germline values: CDR1 SGHVS, CDR2 FNYEAQ. Trimming took 1 base from V and 2 from J, leaving 9 bases between them. The CDR3 is made up of 16 amino acids. CDR3 amino acids: CASSLDGIAYNSPLHF. As DNA, the CDR3 is TGTGCCAGCAGCTTAGACGGGATAGCCTATAATTCACCCCTCCACTTT.